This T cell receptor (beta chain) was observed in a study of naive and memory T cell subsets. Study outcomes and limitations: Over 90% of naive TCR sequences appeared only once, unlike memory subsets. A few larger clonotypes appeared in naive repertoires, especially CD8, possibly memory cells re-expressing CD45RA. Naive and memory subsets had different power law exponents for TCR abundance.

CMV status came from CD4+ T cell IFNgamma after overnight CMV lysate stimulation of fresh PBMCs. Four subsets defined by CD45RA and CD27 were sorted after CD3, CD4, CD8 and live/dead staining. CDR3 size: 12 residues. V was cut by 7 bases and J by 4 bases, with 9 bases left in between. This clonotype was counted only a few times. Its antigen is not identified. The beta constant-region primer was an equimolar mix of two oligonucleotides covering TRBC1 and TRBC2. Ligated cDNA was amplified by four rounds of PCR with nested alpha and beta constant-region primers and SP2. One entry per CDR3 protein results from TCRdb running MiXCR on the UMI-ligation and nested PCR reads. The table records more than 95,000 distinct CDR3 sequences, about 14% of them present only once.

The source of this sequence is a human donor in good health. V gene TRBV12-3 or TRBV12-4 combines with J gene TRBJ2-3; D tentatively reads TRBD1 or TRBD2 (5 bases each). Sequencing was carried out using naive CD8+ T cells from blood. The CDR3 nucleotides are TGTGCCAGCAAGGGACCTTCAGATACGCAGTATTTT. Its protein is CASKGPSDTQYF.